Below are 8 T cell receptor beta chains sequenced from a single sample in a study of blood T cell repertoires in COVID-19. Assay used: immunoSEQ multiplex PCR; TCRdb lists only in-frame clones, some missing. Among about 150,000 clones, roughly 82% were seen once, and the ten largest hold over 8%. The source material was peripheral blood. Source of these receptors: a woman in her fifties or sixties with acute or convalescent COVID-19.

The V and J genes are TRBV10-3 and TRBJ2-3; 10 bases match TRBD2. Trimming took 0 bases from V and 14 from J; bases not matched to a gene: 8. Germline lookup yields CDR1 ENHRY and CDR2 SYGVKD. The CDR3 length is 14 residues. CDR3 coding DNA: TGTGCCATCAGTGAGTCTAGGACTAGCGGTTCATGGTATTTT. Protein: CAISESRTSGSWYF.

The V call is TRBV27, the J call TRBJ2-2; TRBD1 matches 10 bases. V gave up 5 bases and J gave up 0 bases; unmatched junction bases: 6. The CDR3 is made up of 17 amino acids. The germline gives CDR1 MNHEY, CDR2 SMNVEV (reference sequence). CDR3 in DNA: TGTGCCAGCAGTCGCGGGACAGGGGATACGAACACCGGGGAGCTGTTTTTT. Residues: CASSRGTGDTNTGELFF.

Comment on this clone: The germline gene is not matched at one end of the junction; a read error may be the cause. The chain uses TRBV4-2 and TRBJ2-4; D perhaps matches TRBD1 (5 bases). In germline, CDR1 is LGHNA, CDR2 YNFKEQ. CDR3 size: 13 residues. The CDR3 sequence is CASSQDLGRELNF. In DNA, the CDR3 is TGTGCCAGCAGCCAAGATCTTGGCAGGGAATTGAACTTC.

The genes are TRBV18 and TRBJ2-7; tentative D call: TRBD2 (7 bases). The V gene's germline CDR1 is KGHSH and CDR2 LQKENI. V lost 3 bases and J 6 bases, leaving 18 bases between the germline ends. This CDR3 has 15 amino acids. CDR3 sequence reads: CASSPRSRGAVEQYF. Here the CDR3 DNA reads TGTGCCAGCTCACCCCGATCACGGGGGGCCGTCGAGCAGTACTTC.

The rearrangement uses TRBV9 and TRBJ2-3, with 7 bases matching TRBD1. After removal of 4 bases from V and 3 bases from J, the junction contained 8 bases not matched to a gene. The CDR3 covers 15 residues. The germline V gene has CDR1 SGDLS and CDR2 YYNGEE. CDR3 in DNA: TGTGCCAGCAGCACCCGACAGGGTCGAACAGATACGCAGTATTTT. As protein: CASSTRQGRTDTQYF.

The chain employs TRBV3-1 (or the pseudogene TRBV3-2) and TRBJ2-1, with TRBD2 matching over 12 bases. V lost 4 bases and J lost 7; bases outside the gene matches: 2. Per germline, CDR1 LGHDT and CDR2 YNNKEL (reference sequence). The length of the CDR3 is 14 residues. CDR3 sequence reads: CASSRLAGANEQFF. The CDR3, as DNA: TGTGCCAGCAGCCGACTAGCGGGGGCTAATGAGCAGTTCTTC.

The genes are TRBV4-3 and TRBJ2-7; D is perhaps TRBD1 (6 bases). V lost 2 bases and J 3 bases, leaving 11 bases between the germline ends. CDR3 length equals 14 residues. CDR1 is LGHNA and CDR2 is YSLEER in the germline V gene. The CDR3 is CASSQQRTDYEQYF. The CDR3 DNA is TGCGCCAGCAGCCAACAAAGGACAGACTACGAGCAGTACTTC.

The rearrangement joins TRBV5-6 to TRBJ2-5; TRBD1 aligns across 7 bases. The CDR3 loop spans 13 amino acids. The germline V gene has CDR1 SGHDT and CDR2 YYEEEE. Unmatched junction bases numbered 3, after V lost 3 bases and J lost 4 bases. The CDR3, as DNA: TGTGCCAGCAGCTCACGGGACAGAGAGACCCAGTACTTC. Protein: CASSSRDRETQYF.